This entry lists 17 T cell receptor beta chains sequenced from one sample in a study of T cell responses to AZD1222 COVID-19 vaccine. Clones were read by immunoSEQ multiplex PCR, and TCRdb kept only the in-frame ones, dropping some. The repertoire consists of some 97,000 clones, with just under 90% occurring once and the leading ten covering 3.3%. Here the sequenced sample was peripheral blood, taken on day 0 of AZD1222 vaccination. All receptors come from an adult in good health.

The J gene is TRBJ1-3, the V gene TRBV9; perhaps TRBD1 as D (6 bases). The CDR3 loop spans 17 amino acids. Germline assignment: CDR1 SGDLS and CDR2 YYNGEE. The V end lost 0 bases, the J end lost 0 bases, and 13 bases lay between the germline ends. CDR3 DNA: TGTGCCAGCAGCGTAGTCGGGGGCACCTCCTCTGGAAACACCATATATTTT. Its translation: CASSVVGGTSSGNTIYF.

The V call is TRBV14, the J call TRBJ2-6; the D is unclear. The CDR3 consists of 15 residues. From germline, CDR1 is SGHDN and CDR2 FVKESK. V dropped 2 bases and J dropped 1 base, with 6 bases sitting between them. The CDR3 DNA reads as TGTGCCAGCAGCCAAAGGTATTCTGGGGCCAACGTCCTGACTTTC. The encoded protein is CASSQRYSGANVLTF.

Only a few counts were recorded for this clone. The chain carries TRBV18 and TRBJ2-5; D unresolved. The V end lost 2 bases, the J end lost 6 bases, and 13 bases lay between the germline ends. CDR1 and CDR2 from the germline V gene are KGHSH and LQKENI. The CDR3 totals 14 residues. CDR3 region: CASSPRHDLKTQYF. CDR3 coding DNA: TGTGCCAGCTCACCAAGACACGACCTGAAGACCCAGTACTTC.

The chain combines TRBV6-6 with TRBJ2-7; 7 positions agree with TRBD2. With V trimmed by 6 bases and J by 7 bases, 9 bases remained unmatched. This CDR3 contains 13 residues. CDR1 and CDR2 (germline): MNHNY, SVGAGI (reference sequence). The CDR3 DNA sequence: TGTGCCAGCAGGCCCGGGACTACCGCTGAGCAGTACTTC. This translates into CASRPGTTAEQYF.

This chain uses TRBV4-2 with TRBJ1-2, with 7 bases identical to TRBD1. With V trimmed by 0 bases and J by 2 bases, 3 bases remained unmatched. This CDR3 has 15 amino acids. Germline CDR1 is LGHNA and CDR2 is YNFKEQ. The chain's CDR3 is CASSQDRDSNYGYTF. CDR3 in DNA: TGTGCCAGCAGCCAAGATCGGGACAGCAACTATGGCTACACCTTC.

This chain joins TRBV7-2 and TRBJ1-1; no firm D call. From germline, CDR1 is SGHTA and CDR2 FQGNSA. Trimming cost V 4 bases and J 6 bases, with 21 bases left between them. This CDR3 is 16 amino acids long. CDR3 in amino acids: CASSSWAVTVSSEAFF. CDR3 bases: TGTGCCAGCAGCTCGTGGGCGGTCACTGTATCGTCTGAAGCTTTCTTT.

The chain links TRBV7-2 to TRBJ1-2; D not certain. Germline CDR1 reads SGHTA; CDR2 reads FQGNSA. This CDR3 has 15 residues. The V and J ends lost 4 bases and 5 bases respectively, with 17 bases between them. CDR3 coding DNA: TGTGCCAGCAGCTCTTCGTCGGTTTTCTCGTATGGCTACACCTTC. Translating it yields CASSSSSVFSYGYTF.

The V call is TRBV7-3, the J call TRBJ1-1; D is uncertain. The germline V and J ends were trimmed by 5 bases and 1 base, with 17 bases remaining between them. CDR1 and CDR2 from the germline V gene are SGHTA and FQGTGA. The CDR3 runs 16 residues. The CDR3 DNA sequence: TGTGCCAGCAGCCTCTACCCATCCGTCCCGAACACTGAAGCTTTCTTT. It translates to CASSLYPSVPNTEAFF.

V gene TRBV4-1 combines with J gene TRBJ2-7; 9 bases agree with TRBD1. CDR3 length: 15 residues. Trimming took 1 base from V and 5 from J; bases not matched to a gene: 6. Germline V lookup: CDR1 MGHRA, CDR2 YSYEKL. The CDR3 loop reads CASSQVGTGTHEQYF. CDR3 sequence (DNA): TGCGCCAGCAGCCAAGTAGGGACAGGGACCCACGAGCAGTACTTC.

J is TRBJ1-3 and V is TRBV28; maybe TRBD1 (6 bases). V lost 7 bases and J lost 3, with 13 bases in between. This CDR3 is built from 14 residues. CDR1 and CDR2 (germline): MDHEN, SYDVKM. DNA of the CDR3: TGTGCCAGCACGCCTGCAGGGGATGGAAACACCATATATTTT. Translated, it gives CASTPAGDGNTIYF.

This clone has only a few counts. The chain uses TRBV16 and TRBJ1-5; 8 bases match TRBD1. The germline gives CDR1 KGHSY, CDR2 FQNENV. This CDR3 spans 15 amino acids. The V and J ends lost 4 bases and 0 bases, in that order; junction bases with no gene match: 2. CDR3 amino acids: CASSPDRGSNQPQHF. The DNA for the CDR3 is TGTGCCAGCAGCCCCGACAGGGGTAGCAATCAGCCCCAGCATTTT.

The chain recombines TRBV5-1 with TRBJ2-1; TRBD2 agrees at 9 bases. The junction had 8 bases not matched to a gene; V was cut back by 2 bases and J by 5 bases. Per the germline V gene, CDR1 is SGHRS and CDR2 is YFSETQ. CDR3 size: 16 residues. CDR3 sequence: CASSFGSGGQDNEQFF. CDR3 sequence (DNA): TGCGCCAGCAGCTTTGGGAGCGGGGGGCAAGACAATGAGCAGTTCTTC.

The chain couples TRBV18 to TRBJ1-1; no firm D call. The germline V and J ends were trimmed by 2 bases and 1 base, with 11 bases remaining between them. The CDR3 is 15 residues long. Germline-derived CDR1 and CDR2 are KGHSH and LQKENI. This chain's CDR3 is CASSPYQAENTEAFF. For the CDR3, the DNA is TGTGCCAGCTCACCATATCAGGCGGAGAACACTGAAGCTTTCTTT.

This rearrangement joins TRBV7-2 to TRBJ2-4, with TRBD1 as a possible D gene (5 bases). CDR1 is SGHTA, CDR2 FQGNSA, per germline. CDR3 size: 16 residues. V was pared by 3 bases and J by 2 bases, with 14 bases between. DNA of the CDR3: TGTGCCAGCAGCTTTAGAGTAGGACACACCAAAAACATTCAGTACTTC. It translates to CASSFRVGHTKNIQYF.

The J gene is TRBJ1-2, the V gene TRBV24-1, with 7 positions matching TRBD1. V was clipped by 5 bases and J by 7 bases; unmatched bases: 6. This CDR3 has 13 residues. From germline, CDR1 is KGHDR and CDR2 SFDVKD. CDR3 nucleotide sequence: TGTGCCACCAGTGTTACAGGGGAGTCTGGCTACACCTTC. Protein product: CATSVTGESGYTF.

The chain carries TRBV7-3 and TRBJ2-6; no clear D gene. In germline, CDR1 is SGHTA, CDR2 FQGTGA. CDR3 length equals 16 residues. V lost 5 bases and J 0 bases, leaving 11 bases between the germline ends. The CDR3 sequence: CASSMRLVSGANVLTF. The DNA of the CDR3 is TGTGCCAGCAGCATGCGACTGGTCTCTGGGGCCAACGTCCTGACTTTC.

The chain is built from TRBV7-2 and TRBJ2-5, with TRBD1 matching over 8 bases. The CDR3 is made up of 14 amino acids. Losses at the gene ends were 3 bases for V and 2 bases for J; bases not matched to a gene: 2. Germline CDR1 reads SGHTA; CDR2 reads FQGNSA. The CDR3 loop reads CASSFRDRQETQYF. CDR3 nucleotides: TGTGCCAGCAGCTTCCGGGACAGGCAAGAGACCCAGTACTTC.